Following are 13 T cell receptor beta chains from one sample sequenced in a study of blood T cell repertoires in COVID-19. The assay was immunoSEQ multiplex PCR, and TCRdb's table has in-frame clones only and misses some. The sample includes roughly 28,000 clones, about three quarters of them seen just once. Sequencing was performed on peripheral blood. These receptors were taken from a woman in her 70s with active or convalescent COVID-19.

This clone was detected only once. V usage is TRBV10-3 and J usage is TRBJ2-3; TRBD2 matches 12 bases. The V segment lost 8 bases and the J segment 2 bases; nucleotides outside the gene matches: 5. The CDR3 totals 15 residues. Germline V gene sequence: CDR1 ENHRY, CDR2 SYGVKD. The CDR3 reads CAIRLAGAITDTQYF. In DNA, the CDR3 is TGTGCCATCCGACTAGCGGGAGCGATCACAGATACGCAGTATTTT.

The chain couples TRBV5-8 to TRBJ2-7; D possibly corresponds to TRBD2 (6 bases). The V gene lost 0 bases and the J gene lost 3 bases, with 19 bases spanning the gap. The CDR3 is 17 residues long. Per the germline V gene, CDR1 is SGHTS and CDR2 is YDEGEE. The CDR3 spells CASSLEVGISGHYEQYF. DNA for the CDR3: TGTGCCAGCAGCTTGGAGGTTGGAATTAGCGGCCACTACGAGCAGTACTTC.

The CDR3 DNA sequence: TGTGCCAGCAGCCGCCGAGCGTCTGGAGGAAAACTGTTTTTT. Residues: CASSRRASGGKLFF. The rearrangement links TRBV14 to TRBJ1-4; unclear D gene. The V gene's germline CDR1 is SGHDN and CDR2 FVKESK. V lost 4 bases and J 10 bases, leaving 16 bases between the germline ends. The CDR3 sequence is 14 residues long.

The chain couples TRBV18 to TRBJ2-7; 7 nucleotides line up with TRBD1. This CDR3 comprises 15 residues. Trimming removed 0 bases from V and 3 bases from J; junction bases left unmatched: 5. Germline values: CDR1 KGHSH, CDR2 LQKENI. Here the CDR3 DNA reads TGTGCCAGCTCACCACCGGCAGGGGGAGTCTACGAGCAGTACTTC. Its protein is CASSPPAGGVYEQYF.

This clone has only a few counts. This chain uses TRBV6-5 with TRBJ2-7, with TRBD2 identical over 8 bases. CDR1 and CDR2 from the germline V gene are MNHEY and SVGAGI. The ends lost 10 bases at V and 3 bases at J; junction bases unmatched: 5. The CDR3 totals 12 residues. The CDR3 is CATKRGSYEQYF. CDR3 in DNA: TGTGCCACCAAGCGGGGGAGCTACGAGCAGTACTTC.

V usage is TRBV10-3 and J usage is TRBJ2-7; perhaps TRBD1 as D (6 bases). Germline CDR1 is ENHRY and CDR2 is SYGVKD. V lost 6 bases to trimming and J lost 1 base, with 10 bases between them. This CDR3 is built from 13 residues. The CDR3 loop reads CAIRGTGSYEQYF. CDR3 bases: TGTGCCATCAGGGGTACAGGGTCCTACGAGCAGTACTTC.

This chain connects TRBV7-2 to TRBJ1-3; 11 bases fit TRBD1. V shed 5 bases and J 3 bases; nucleotides not matched to a gene: 6. Germline values: CDR1 SGHTA, CDR2 FQGNSA. The CDR3 sequence is 16 residues long. The CDR3 loop reads CASSPRTGGDGNTIYF. The CDR3, as DNA: TGTGCCAGCAGCCCAAGGACAGGGGGCGATGGAAACACCATATATTTT.

Here the CDR3 reads CASSLDGGRDRAAFF. The CDR3 DNA is TGCGCCAGCAGCTTGGACGGGGGTAGAGACCGGGCAGCTTTCTTT. The J gene is TRBJ1-1, the V gene TRBV5-1, with D possibly being TRBD1 (5 bases). V was trimmed by 0 bases and J by 10 bases, leaving 19 bases between them. This CDR3 comprises 15 residues. Germline CDR1 reads SGHRS; CDR2 reads YFSETQ.

The rearrangement joins TRBV19 to TRBJ2-2; D is unresolved. The germline gives CDR1 LNHDA, CDR2 SQIVND (reference sequence). Trimming pared 3 bases from V and 4 bases from J, leaving 12 bases between. This CDR3 is built from 15 residues. The CDR3 nucleotides read TGTGCCAGTAGTATCCGTGGGCTGCGCACCGGGGAGCTGTTTTTT. This gives the protein CASSIRGLRTGELFF.

The chain employs TRBV19 and TRBJ2-5; 8 bases align to TRBD1. CDR1 and CDR2 from the germline V gene are LNHDA and SQIVND (reference sequence). Trimming cost V 2 bases and J 7 bases; bases outside gene matches: 12. The CDR3 loop spans 16 amino acids. CDR3 sequence: CASSINSGQATGTQYF. The CDR3 DNA sequence: TGTGCCAGTAGTATAAATTCGGGACAGGCGACCGGGACCCAGTACTTC.

The chain uses TRBV5-1 and TRBJ2-1; 7 bases are shared with TRBD1. There are 15 residues in the CDR3. The ends lost 4 bases at V and 6 bases at J; junction bases unmatched: 10. Germline V CDR1 and CDR2: SGHRS, YFSETQ. CDR3 sequence: CASSRGSTGANEQFF. CDR3 sequence (DNA): TGCGCCAGCAGCCGAGGATCTACAGGGGCCAATGAGCAGTTCTTC.

The rearrangement joins TRBV28 to TRBJ1-2; 10 nucleotides match TRBD1. Trimming cost V 6 bases and J 9 bases; bases outside gene matches: 13. CDR1 MDHEN and CDR2 SYDVKM come from the germline V gene. The CDR3 spans 15 residues. The CDR3 nucleotides read TGTGCCAGCAGCTCCCCCGCCCGGGACAGGGGTAGCTACACCTTC. Translated: CASSSPARDRGSYTF.

This clone was recorded a few times. This rearrangement joins TRBV21-1 to TRBJ2-2; the table's D gene call, TRBD2, was not cross checked with the DNA. TRBV21-1 is recorded as a pseudogene. CDR3 size: 19 residues. CDR3 bases: TGTGCCAGCAGCAAAGTTACTCCCCGGACTAGCGTCCCCAGCGGGGAGCTGTTTTTT. Amino acid sequence: CASSKVTPRTSVPSGELFF.